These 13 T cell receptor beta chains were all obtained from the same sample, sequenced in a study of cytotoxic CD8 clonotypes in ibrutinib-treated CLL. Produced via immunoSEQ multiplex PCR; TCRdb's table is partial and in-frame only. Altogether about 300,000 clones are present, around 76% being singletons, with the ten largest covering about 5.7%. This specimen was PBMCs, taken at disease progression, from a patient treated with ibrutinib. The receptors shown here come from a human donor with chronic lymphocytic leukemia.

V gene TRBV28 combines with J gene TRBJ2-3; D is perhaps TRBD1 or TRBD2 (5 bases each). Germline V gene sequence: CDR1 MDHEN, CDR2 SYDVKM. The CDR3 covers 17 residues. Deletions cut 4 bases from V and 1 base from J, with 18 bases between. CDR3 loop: CASSSGGTVRGTDTQYF. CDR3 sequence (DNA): TGTGCCAGCAGTTCGGGTGGGACCGTTAGGGGCACAGATACGCAGTATTTT.

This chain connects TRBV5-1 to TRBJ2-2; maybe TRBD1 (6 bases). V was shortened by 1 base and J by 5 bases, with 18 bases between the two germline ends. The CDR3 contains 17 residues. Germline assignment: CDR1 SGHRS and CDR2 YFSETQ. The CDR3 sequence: CASSLTSGTSLTGELFF. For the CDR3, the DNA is TGCGCCAGCAGCTTGACATCCGGGACATCTCTTACCGGGGAGCTGTTTTTT. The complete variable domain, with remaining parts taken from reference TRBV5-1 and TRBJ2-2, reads KAGVTQTPRYLIKTRGQQVTLSCSPISGHRSVSWYQQTPGQGLQFLFEYFSETQRNKGNFPGRFSGRQFSNSRSEMNVSTLELGDSALYLCASSLTSGTSLTGELFFGEGSRLTVL.

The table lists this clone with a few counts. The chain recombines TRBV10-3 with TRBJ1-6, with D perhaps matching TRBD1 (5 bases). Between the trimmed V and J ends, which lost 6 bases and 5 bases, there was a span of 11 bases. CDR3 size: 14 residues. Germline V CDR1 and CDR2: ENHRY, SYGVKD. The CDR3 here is CAIRTRENNSPLHF. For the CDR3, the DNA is TGTGCCATCAGAACCAGGGAAAATAATTCACCCCTCCACTTT.

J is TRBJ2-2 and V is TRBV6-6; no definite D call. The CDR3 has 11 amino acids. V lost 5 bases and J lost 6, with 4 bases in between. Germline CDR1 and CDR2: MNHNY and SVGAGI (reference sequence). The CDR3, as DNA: TGTGCCAGCAGTACTCCCGGGGAGCTGTTTTTT. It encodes CASSTPGELFF.

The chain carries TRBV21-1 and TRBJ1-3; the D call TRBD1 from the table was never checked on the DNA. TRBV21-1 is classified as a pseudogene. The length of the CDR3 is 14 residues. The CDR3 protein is CASSTRDRRNTIYF. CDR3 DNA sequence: TGTGCCAGCAGCACCCGGGACAGGAGAAACACCATATATTTT.

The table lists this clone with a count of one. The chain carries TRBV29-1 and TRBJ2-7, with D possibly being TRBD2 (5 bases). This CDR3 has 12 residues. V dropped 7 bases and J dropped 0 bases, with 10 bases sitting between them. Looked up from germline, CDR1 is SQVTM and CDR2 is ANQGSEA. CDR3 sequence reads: CSAVGSSYEQYF. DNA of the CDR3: TGCAGCGCCGTTGGGAGCTCCTACGAGCAGTACTTC.

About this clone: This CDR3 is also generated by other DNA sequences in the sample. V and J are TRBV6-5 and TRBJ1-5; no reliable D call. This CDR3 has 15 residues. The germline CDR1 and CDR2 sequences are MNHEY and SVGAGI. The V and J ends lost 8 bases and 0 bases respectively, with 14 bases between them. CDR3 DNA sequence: TGTGCCAGCCGCCGGGAGGGAGATAGCAATCAGCCCCAGCATTTT. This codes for CASRREGDSNQPQHF.

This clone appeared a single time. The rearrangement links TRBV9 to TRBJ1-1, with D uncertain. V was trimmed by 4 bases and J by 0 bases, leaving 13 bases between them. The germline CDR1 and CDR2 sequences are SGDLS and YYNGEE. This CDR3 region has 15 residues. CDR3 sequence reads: CASSPRSRMNTEAFF. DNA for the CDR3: TGTGCCAGCAGCCCCCGTTCACGTATGAACACTGAAGCTTTCTTT.

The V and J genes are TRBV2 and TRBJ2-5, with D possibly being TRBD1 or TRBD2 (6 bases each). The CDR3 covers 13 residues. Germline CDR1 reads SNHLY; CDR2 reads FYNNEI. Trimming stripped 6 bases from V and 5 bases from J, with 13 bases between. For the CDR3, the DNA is TGTGCCAGCAGGAGCACAGGGAGGGAGACCCAGTACTTC. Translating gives CASRSTGRETQYF.

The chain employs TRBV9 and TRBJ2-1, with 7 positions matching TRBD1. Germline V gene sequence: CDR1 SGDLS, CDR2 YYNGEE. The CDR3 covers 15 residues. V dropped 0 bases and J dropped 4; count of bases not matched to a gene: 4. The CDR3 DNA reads TGTGCCAGCAGCGTAGGGCAGGGGGTTTACAATGAGCAGTTCTTC. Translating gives CASSVGQGVYNEQFF.

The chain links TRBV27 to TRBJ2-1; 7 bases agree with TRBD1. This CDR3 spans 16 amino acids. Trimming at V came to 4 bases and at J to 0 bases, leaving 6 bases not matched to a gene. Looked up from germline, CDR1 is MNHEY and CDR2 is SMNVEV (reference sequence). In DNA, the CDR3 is TGTGCCAGCAGTTGGGACAGCACCCACTCCTACAATGAGCAGTTCTTC. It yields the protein CASSWDSTHSYNEQFF.

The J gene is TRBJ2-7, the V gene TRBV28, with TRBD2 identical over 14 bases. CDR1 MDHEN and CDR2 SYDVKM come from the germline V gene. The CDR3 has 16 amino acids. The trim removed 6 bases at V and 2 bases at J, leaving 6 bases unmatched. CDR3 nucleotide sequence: TGTGCCAGCAGGACTAGCGGGAGGGCCGGTACCTACGAGCAGTACTTC. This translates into CASRTSGRAGTYEQYF.

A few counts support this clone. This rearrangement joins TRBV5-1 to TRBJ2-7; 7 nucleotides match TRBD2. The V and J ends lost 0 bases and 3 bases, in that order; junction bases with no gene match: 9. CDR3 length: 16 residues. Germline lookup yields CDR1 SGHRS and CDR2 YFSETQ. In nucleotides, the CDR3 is TGCGCCAGCAGCTTGGTACACGGGGGGACCATCTACGAGCAGTACTTC. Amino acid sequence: CASSLVHGGTIYEQYF. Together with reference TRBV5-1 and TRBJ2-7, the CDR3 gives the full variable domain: KAGVTQTPRYLIKTRGQQVTLSCSPISGHRSVSWYQQTPGQGLQFLFEYFSETQRNKGNFPGRFSGRQFSNSRSEMNVSTLELGDSALYLCASSLVHGGTIYEQYFGPGTRLTVT.